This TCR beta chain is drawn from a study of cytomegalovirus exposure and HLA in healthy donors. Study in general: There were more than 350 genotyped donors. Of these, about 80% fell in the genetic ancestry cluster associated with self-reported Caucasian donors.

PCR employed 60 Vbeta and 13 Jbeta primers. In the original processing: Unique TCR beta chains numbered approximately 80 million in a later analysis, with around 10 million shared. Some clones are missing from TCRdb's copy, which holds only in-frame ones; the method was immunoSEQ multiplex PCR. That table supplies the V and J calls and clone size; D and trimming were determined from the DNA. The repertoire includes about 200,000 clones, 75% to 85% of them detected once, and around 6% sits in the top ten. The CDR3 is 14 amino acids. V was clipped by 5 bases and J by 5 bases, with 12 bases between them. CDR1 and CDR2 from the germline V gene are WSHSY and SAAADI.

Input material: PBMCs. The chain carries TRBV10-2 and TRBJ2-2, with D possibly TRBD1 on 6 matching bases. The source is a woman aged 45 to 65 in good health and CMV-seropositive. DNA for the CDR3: TGCGCCAGCAGTATGCAGGGGAGAACCGGGGAGCTGTTTTTT. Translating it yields CASSMQGRTGELFF.